A selection of T cell receptor beta chains follows, all from one sample in a study of blood T cells in healthy people across ages. Using its own MiXCR run on the 5' RACE reads, TCRdb lists one record per CDR3 protein. Here the sample spans around 1,000,000 distinct CDR3 sequences, approximately 25% being singletons. The sample also formed part of further work on T cells of mothers and their children.

Sequencing was performed on blood. Every receptor here comes from a girl aged 2 to 9 in good health. CDR3s include the opening cysteine and the closing phenylalanine or tryptophan. Each record gives: J gene, D gene, V gene, clone size, CDR3 DNA, CDR3 protein. The D gene is left open where the match is weak. The listing skips clone size in some rows; elsewhere it reads once, few, many or a size class.

>TRBJ2-3|.|TRBV6-5|.
TGTGCCAGCAGCCCGTACGTCCCCACAGATACGCAGTATTTT
CASSPYVPTDTQYF
>TRBJ2-5|TRBD2|TRBV7-8|.
TGTGCCAGCCGTGGGGTGAAAGGATCGGGTACTAGCGGGAGTGTTGAGACCCAGTACTTC
CASRGVKGSGTSGSVETQYF
>TRBJ2-4|TRBD2|TRBV20-1|few
TGCAGTGCTGTAGCGGGGGGCAACATTCAGTACTTC
CSAVAGGNIQYF
>TRBJ2-1|TRBD2|TRBV4-2|.
TGTGCCAGCAGCCAAGATAGCGGTAGCGGGGGGCACTCCTACAATGAGCGGTTCTTC
CASSQDSGSGGHSYNERFF
>TRBJ2-1|.|TRBV3-1|.
TGTGCCAGCACGGCCGGACCCTCCTACAATGAGCAGTTCTTC
CASTAGPSYNEQFF
>TRBJ1-4|.|TRBV6-1|few
TGTGCCAGCAGTGCCTCAGTGGGAGTGGATGAAAAACTGTTTTTT
CASSASVGVDEKLFF
>TRBJ1-2|.|TRBV4-1|.
TGCGCCAGCAGCCAAGATCGTGGGACGGTAAAAGCTAACTATGGCTACACCTTC
CASSQDRGTVKANYGYTF
>TRBJ2-1|.|TRBV2|few
TGTGCCAGCACGATGGTCCCTAGCAATGAGCAGTTCTTC
CASTMVPSNEQFF
>TRBJ2-7|.|TRBV28|.
TGTGCCAGCAGTTTATGGGGCCAACCAAAAGACGACGAGCAGTACTTC
CASSLWGQPKDDEQYF
>TRBJ1-4|TRBD1|TRBV12-3/TRBV12-4|.
TGTGCCAGCAGCCTCCAGGACAGGCCGAATGAAAAACTGTTTTTT
CASSLQDRPNEKLFF
>TRBJ1-6|.|TRBV12-3/TRBV12-4|.
TGTGCCAGCAGTTTAGGCTCACCGAATTCACCCCTCCACTTT
CASSLGSPNSPLHF
>TRBJ2-7|TRBD2|TRBV7-8|once
TGTGCCACCATAGCGGGGGGACGCTCCTACGAGCAGTACTTC
CATIAGGRSYEQYF
>TRBJ1-2|.|TRBV4-2|few
TGTGCCAGCAGCCAAGAAACGACAGGATCCTATGGCTACACCTTC
CASSQETTGSYGYTF
>TRBJ2-1|TRBD2|TRBV29-1|.
TGCAGCGTTAGCGGGAGGGCGTCCAATGAGCAGTTCTTC
CSVSGRASNEQFF
>TRBJ1-6|.|TRBV7-8|.
TGTGCCAGCAGGGGAGGGGGGGCCTATAATTCACCCCTCCACTTT
CASRGGGAYNSPLHF
>TRBJ2-6|.|TRBV7-9|many
TGTGCCAGCAGGAACAGCCTAGGGGCCAACGTCCTGACTTTC
CASRNSLGANVLTF
>TRBJ2-5|.|TRBV12-3/TRBV12-4|.
TGTGCCAGCAGTTCGATAGGGGAGAAAGAGACCCAGTACTTC
CASSSIGEKETQYF
>TRBJ2-4|TRBD1|TRBV20-1|.
TGCAGTGCCCTCGACAGGGAAGACATTCAGTACTTC
CSALDREDIQYF
>TRBJ2-1|.|TRBV28|few
TGTGCCACCCTCCCAGCTGGTGTCAATGAGCAGTTCTTC
CATLPAGVNEQFF
>TRBJ2-7|.|TRBV9|.
TGTGCCAGCAGCGTAGCTGGGAAGTCAGGGGAGCAGTACTTC
CASSVAGKSGEQYF
>TRBJ2-7|TRBD1|TRBV18|.
TGTGCCAGCTCACCCGGGACAGGACCAATGTACGAGCAGTACTTC
CASSPGTGPMYEQYF
>TRBJ2-7|.|TRBV20-1|.
TGCAGTGCCAGGGATGACCTTTACGAGCAGTACTTC
CSARDDLYEQYF
>TRBJ2-7|TRBD1|TRBV10-1|.
TGCGCCAGCAGTGTCCGAACCGGGACAGGGGGCTACGAGCAGTACTTC
CASSVRTGTGGYEQYF
>TRBJ2-3|.|TRBV5-1|few
TGCGCCAGCAGCATTGACATGGGGAGCACAGATACGCAGTATTTT
CASSIDMGSTDTQYF
>TRBJ2-4|.|TRBV24-1|.
TGTGCCACCAGTGATTCCACTAGCCCCAAGAACATTCAGTACTTC
CATSDSTSPKNIQYF
>TRBJ2-5|.|TRBV29-1|few
TGCAGCGTTGTTGCCGAAGAGGGGACGACCCAGTACTTC
CSVVAEEGTTQYF
>TRBJ2-7|.|TRBV29-1|few
TGCAGCGCCCAACCAGCCTACGAGCAGTACTTC
CSAQPAYEQYF
>TRBJ2-7|.|TRBV7-2|.
TGTGCCAGCAGCTTAAGGGTTTCTCCCTCAGGATCGGTGTACGAGCAGTACTTC
CASSLRVSPSGSVYEQYF
>TRBJ1-1|.|TRBV12-3/TRBV12-4|.
TGTGCCAGCAGACAACAGGGAATTGGAACTGAAGCTTTCTTT
CASRQQGIGTEAFF
>TRBJ1-4|.|TRBV28|few
TGTGCCAGCAGCGGAGGCCATTCGGTAGGGGAAAAACTGTTTTTT
CASSGGHSVGEKLFF
>TRBJ2-7|.|TRBV7-6|.
TGTGCCAGCAGCTTACCAGGGGTCTTGAGCGAGCAGTACTTC
CASSLPGVLSEQYF
>TRBJ2-5|.|TRBV7-6|.
TGTGCCAGCAGCTTAAATGGGGAGGTACAAGAGACCCAGTACTTC
CASSLNGEVQETQYF
>TRBJ2-3|TRBD2|TRBV7-3|.
TGTGCCAGCAGCTCCCCAGGACTAGCGGGATACCCAGATACGCAGTATTTT
CASSSPGLAGYPDTQYF
>TRBJ1-2|.|TRBV20-1|.
TGCAGTGCTAGAGATCCGGACAGCTATGGCTACACCTTC
CSARDPDSYGYTF
>TRBJ2-7|.|TRBV5-6|few
TGTGCCAGCAGCTTGGGACACTTCTACGAGCAGTACTTC
CASSLGHFYEQYF
>TRBJ2-1|.|TRBV2|.
TGTGCCAGCAGTGGCTCTAGACGTGAGCAGTTCTTC
CASSGSRREQFF
>TRBJ1-2|.|TRBV29-1|few
TGCAGCGTAGTCGGGGGCTATGGCTACACCTTC
CSVVGGYGYTF
>TRBJ1-2|.|TRBV12-3/TRBV12-4|few
TGTGCCAGCAGCTCCTACAGCTATGGCTACACCTTC
CASSSYSYGYTF
>TRBJ2-7|.|TRBV3-1|.
TGTGCCAGCAGCCAAGCCCTAACCTCCTACGAGCAGTACTTC
CASSQALTSYEQYF
>TRBJ2-5|.|TRBV20-1|.
TGCAGTGGAGTGCTTTTAGAGACCCAGTACTTC
CSGVLLETQYF
>TRBJ2-1|.|TRBV21-1|.
TGTGCCAGCAGCAAAGTGCAAGGAACGGGTGAGCAGTTCTTC
CASSKVQGTGEQFF
>TRBJ2-3|.|TRBV29-1|.
TGCAGCGCCAGGGGCCCCCAACTATACACAGATACGCAGTATTTT
CSARGPQLYTDTQYF
>TRBJ2-1|TRBD2|TRBV7-2|.
TGTGCCAGCAGCTTACTAGCGGGCTTACAGTTCTTC
CASSLLAGLQFF
>TRBJ1-4|TRBD1|TRBV7-8|.
TGTGCCAGCAGCTTAAACCCTCTTACAGGGGGACGTAAGGAAAAACTGTTTTTT
CASSLNPLTGGRKEKLFF
>TRBJ2-1|TRBD2|TRBV11-1|.
TGTGCCAGCAGCCCGCGACTAGCGGGGGGGCTATGGGAGCAGTTCTTC
CASSPRLAGGLWEQFF
>TRBJ1-1|.|TRBV7-9|many
TGTGCCAGCAGTTTAGGAGGGGCTGAAGCTTTCTTT
CASSLGGAEAFF
>TRBJ2-7|.|TRBV3-1|many
TGTGCCAGCAGCCCGACGCCGGACTTGATAGACGAGCAGTACTTC
CASSPTPDLIDEQYF
>TRBJ2-5|.|TRBV29-1|.
TGCAGCGTTGAGGCGCTCTATGGGGAGACCCAGTACTTC
CSVEALYGETQYF
>TRBJ2-5|.|TRBV29-1|.
TGCAGCGTTGACTACTCCTCTAGCGAGACCCAGTACTTC
CSVDYSSSETQYF
>TRBJ2-1|.|TRBV20-1|many
TGCAGTGCTAGGTCGGGCTCCTACAATGAGCAGTTCTTC
CSARSGSYNEQFF
>TRBJ2-1|TRBD2|TRBV6-4|few
TGTGCCAGCAGTGACTCCCTCACTAGCGGGAGACTGTTCTTC
CASSDSLTSGRLFF
>TRBJ2-7|.|TRBV20-1|.
TGCAGTGCATACGTCCGCGGCGACGAGCAGTACTTC
CSAYVRGDEQYF
>TRBJ2-1|TRBD1|TRBV11-1|.
TGTGCCAGCCGACAGGGACATGAGCAGTTCTTC
CASRQGHEQFF
>TRBJ2-3|.|TRBV10-3|few
TGTGCCATCACAGGGGCGGGCACAGATACGCAGTATTTT
CAITGAGTDTQYF
>TRBJ2-5|.|TRBV29-1|.
TGCAGCGACATAGAGGAGACCCAGTACTTC
CSDIEETQYF
>TRBJ2-1|.|TRBV2|.
TGTGCCAGCAGGAGAACTGATGAGCAGTTCTTC
CASRRTDEQFF
>TRBJ2-7|.|TRBV20-1|.
TGCAGTGCCATTCGAAGGCCCCGGGATACGGACGAGCAGTACTTC
CSAIRRPRDTDEQYF